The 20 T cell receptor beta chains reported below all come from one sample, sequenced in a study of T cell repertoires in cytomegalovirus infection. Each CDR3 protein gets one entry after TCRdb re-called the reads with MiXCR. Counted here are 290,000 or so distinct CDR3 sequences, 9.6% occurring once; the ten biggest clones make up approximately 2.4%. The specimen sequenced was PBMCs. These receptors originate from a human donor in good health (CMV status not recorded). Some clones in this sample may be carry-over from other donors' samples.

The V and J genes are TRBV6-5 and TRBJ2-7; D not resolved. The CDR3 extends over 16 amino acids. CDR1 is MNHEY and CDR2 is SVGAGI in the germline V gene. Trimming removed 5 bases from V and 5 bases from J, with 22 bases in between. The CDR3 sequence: CASSRAPALGNDEQYF. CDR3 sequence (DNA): TGTGCCAGCAGTCGGGCACCCGCTCTGGGAAACGACGAGCAGTACTTC.

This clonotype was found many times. The CDR3 sequence: CASSGTGAVAGGNEQFF. The CDR3 coding sequence is TGTGCCAGCAGCGGAACGGGGGCGGTAGCGGGGGGCAATGAGCAGTTCTTC. J is TRBJ2-1 and V is TRBV7-6, with 10 bases that match TRBD2. CDR3 size: 17 residues. Per the germline V gene, CDR1 is SGHVS and CDR2 is FNYEAQ. J gave up 6 bases and V 5 bases, and 13 bases lay outside the gene matches.

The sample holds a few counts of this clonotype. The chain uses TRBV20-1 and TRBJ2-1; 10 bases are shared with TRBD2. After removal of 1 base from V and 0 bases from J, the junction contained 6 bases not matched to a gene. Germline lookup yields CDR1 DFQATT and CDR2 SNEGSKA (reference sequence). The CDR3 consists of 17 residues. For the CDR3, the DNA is TGCAGTGCTAGAGGACTAGCGGGTTTTAGCTCCTACAATGAGCAGTTCTTC. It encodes CSARGLAGFSSYNEQFF.

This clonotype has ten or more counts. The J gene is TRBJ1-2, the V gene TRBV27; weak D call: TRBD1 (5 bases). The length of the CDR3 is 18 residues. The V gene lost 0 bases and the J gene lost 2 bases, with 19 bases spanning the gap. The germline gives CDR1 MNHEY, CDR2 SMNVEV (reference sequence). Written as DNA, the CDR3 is TGTGCCAGCAGTTTATCCAGCCATCCGGGGGAACCGAACTATGGCTACACCTTC. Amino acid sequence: CASSLSSHPGEPNYGYTF.

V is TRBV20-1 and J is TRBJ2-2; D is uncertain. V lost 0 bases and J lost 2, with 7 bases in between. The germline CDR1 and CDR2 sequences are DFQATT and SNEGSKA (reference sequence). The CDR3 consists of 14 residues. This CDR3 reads CSARDLSNTGELFF. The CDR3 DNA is TGCAGTGCTAGAGATCTGAGTAACACCGGGGAGCTGTTTTTT.

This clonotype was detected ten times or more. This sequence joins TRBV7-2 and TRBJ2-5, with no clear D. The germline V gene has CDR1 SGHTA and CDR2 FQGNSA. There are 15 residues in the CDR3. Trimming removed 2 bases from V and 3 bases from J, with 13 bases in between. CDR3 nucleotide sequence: TGTGCCAGCAGCTTATATCGTGCTAGGGAAGAGACCCAGTACTTC. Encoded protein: CASSLYRAREETQYF.

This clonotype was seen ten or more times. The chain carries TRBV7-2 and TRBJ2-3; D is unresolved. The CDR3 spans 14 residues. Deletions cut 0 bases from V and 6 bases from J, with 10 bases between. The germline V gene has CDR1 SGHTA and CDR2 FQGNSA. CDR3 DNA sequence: TGTGCCAGCAGCTTAGCTGGCCCACCGGATACGCAGTATTTT. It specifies CASSLAGPPDTQYF.

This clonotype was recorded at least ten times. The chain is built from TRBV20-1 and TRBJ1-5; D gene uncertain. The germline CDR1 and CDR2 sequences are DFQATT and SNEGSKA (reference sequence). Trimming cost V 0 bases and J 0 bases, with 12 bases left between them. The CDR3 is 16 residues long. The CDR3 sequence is CSARDPLDGSNQPQHF. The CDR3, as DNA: TGCAGTGCTAGAGACCCTCTTGACGGTAGCAATCAGCCCCAGCATTTT.

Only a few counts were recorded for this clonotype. CDR3 bases: TGCGCCAGCAGCCCCCCCGTGGGGGGCACTGAAGCTTTCTTT. Translating it yields CASSPPVGGTEAFF. The chain joins TRBV5-1 to TRBJ1-1; D perhaps matches TRBD1 (5 bases). V was pared by 4 bases and J by 4 bases, with 14 bases between. Germline loops: CDR1 SGHRS, CDR2 YFSETQ. The CDR3 length is 14 residues.

CDR3 in DNA: TGTGCCAGCAGCTCGGACCCGTCGAAGGATACGCAGTATTTT. Translated, it gives CASSSDPSKDTQYF. The chain has TRBV7-9 and TRBJ2-3; no clear D. V was cut by 4 bases and J by 6 bases, with 14 bases left in between. The CDR3 consists of 14 residues. CDR1 SEHNR and CDR2 FQNEAQ come from the germline V gene (reference sequence).

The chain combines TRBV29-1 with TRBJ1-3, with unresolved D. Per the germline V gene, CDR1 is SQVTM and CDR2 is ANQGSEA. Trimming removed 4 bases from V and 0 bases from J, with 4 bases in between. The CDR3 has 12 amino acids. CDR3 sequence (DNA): TGCAGCGTTGTTGGCTCTGGAAACACCATATATTTT. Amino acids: CSVVGSGNTIYF.

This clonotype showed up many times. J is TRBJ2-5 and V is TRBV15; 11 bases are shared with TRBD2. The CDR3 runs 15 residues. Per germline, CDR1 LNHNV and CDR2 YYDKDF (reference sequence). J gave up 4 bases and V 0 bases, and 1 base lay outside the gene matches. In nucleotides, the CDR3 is TGTGCCACCAGCAGAGATAGCGGGGGGGCAGAGACCCAGTACTTC. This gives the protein CATSRDSGGAETQYF. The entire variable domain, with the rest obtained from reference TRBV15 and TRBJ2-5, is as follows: DAMVIQNPRYQVTQFGKPVTLSCSQTLNHNVMYWYQQKSSQAPKLLFHYYDKDFNNEADTPDNFQSRRPNTSFCFLDIRSPGLGDTAMYLCATSRDSGGAETQYFGPGTRLLVL.

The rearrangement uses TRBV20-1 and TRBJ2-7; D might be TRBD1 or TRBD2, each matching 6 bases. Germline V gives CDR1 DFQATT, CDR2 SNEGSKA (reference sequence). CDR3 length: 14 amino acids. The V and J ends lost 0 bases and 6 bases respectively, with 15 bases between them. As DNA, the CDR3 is TGCAGTGCTAGAGACTTAGTCGGAGGGGGCGAGCAGTACTTC. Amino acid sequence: CSARDLVGGGEQYF.

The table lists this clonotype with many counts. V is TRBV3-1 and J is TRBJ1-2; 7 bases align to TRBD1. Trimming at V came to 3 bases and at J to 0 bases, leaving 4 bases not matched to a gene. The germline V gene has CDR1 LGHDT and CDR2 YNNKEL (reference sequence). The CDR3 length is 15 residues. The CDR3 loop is CASSQGDSSNYGYTF. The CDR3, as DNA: TGTGCCAGCAGCCAGGGGGACAGTTCTAACTATGGCTACACCTTC.

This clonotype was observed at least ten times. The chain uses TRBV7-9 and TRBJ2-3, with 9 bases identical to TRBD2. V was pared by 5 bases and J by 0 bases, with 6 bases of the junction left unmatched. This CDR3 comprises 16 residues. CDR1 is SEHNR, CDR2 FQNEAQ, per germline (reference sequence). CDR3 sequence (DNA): TGTGCCAGCAGCCCCTTAGCGGGGGCTAGCACAGATACGCAGTATTTT. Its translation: CASSPLAGASTDTQYF.

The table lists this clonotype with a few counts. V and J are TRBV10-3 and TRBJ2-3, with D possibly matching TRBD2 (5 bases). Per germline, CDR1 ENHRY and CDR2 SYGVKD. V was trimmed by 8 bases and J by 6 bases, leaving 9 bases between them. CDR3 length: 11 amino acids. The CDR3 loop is CAIARVDTQYF. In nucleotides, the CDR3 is TGTGCCATCGCGCGGGTGGATACGCAGTATTTT.

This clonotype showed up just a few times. This CDR3 reads CASRPGGGDEQYV. The CDR3 DNA reads TGTGCCAGCAGACCCGGTGGGGGGGACGAGCAGTACGTC. The rearrangement uses TRBV28 and TRBJ2-7; 7 nucleotides align to TRBD2. V lost 6 bases, J lost 5 bases, and 7 bases stayed unmatched. Germline V CDR1 and CDR2: MDHEN, SYDVKM. The CDR3 covers 13 residues.

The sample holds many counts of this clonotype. The CDR3 here is CASSYSRDTEAFF. CDR3 in DNA: TGTGCCAGCAGTTACTCCAGGGACACTGAAGCTTTCTTT. This chain uses TRBV6-5 with TRBJ1-1; TRBD1 is a possible D gene (5 bases). CDR1 and CDR2 (germline): MNHEY, SVGAGI. The CDR3 covers 13 residues. Trimming shortened V by 0 bases and J by 3 bases, and 5 bases separated the two germline ends.

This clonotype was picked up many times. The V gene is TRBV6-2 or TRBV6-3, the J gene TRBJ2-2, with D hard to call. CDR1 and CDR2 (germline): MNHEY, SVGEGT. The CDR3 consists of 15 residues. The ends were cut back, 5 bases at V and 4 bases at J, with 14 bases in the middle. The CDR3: CASSGRIYGTGELFF. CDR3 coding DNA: TGTGCCAGCAGTGGTCGCATTTACGGCACCGGGGAGCTGTTTTTT.

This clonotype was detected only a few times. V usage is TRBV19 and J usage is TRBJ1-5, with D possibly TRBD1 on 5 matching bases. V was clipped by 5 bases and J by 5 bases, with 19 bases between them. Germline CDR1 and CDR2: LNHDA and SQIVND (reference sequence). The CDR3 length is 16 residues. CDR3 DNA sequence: TGTGCCAGTAGTCTCTGGGACGGTGAAGCCGATCAGCCCCAGCATTTT. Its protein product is CASSLWDGEADQPQHF.